Sequencing of this TCR beta chain was carried out in a study of cytomegalovirus exposure and HLA in healthy donors. Study-level findings and limits: Later work found that TCR association rates differed between HLA loci; DRB1 had the most and HLA-C the fewest.

The donors were healthy bone marrow donors. The study ran its PCR with 60 Vbeta and 13 Jbeta primers. Data came from immunoSEQ multiplex PCR; TCRdb stores just in-frame clones and leaves some out. The sample has about 59,000 clones; about 80% are singletons. Of note for this clone: The antigen is undetermined.

The CDR3 runs to 14 residues. V was pared by 6 bases and J by 0 bases, with 4 bases of the junction left unmatched. CDR1 and CDR2 from the germline V gene are SGHRS and YFSETQ. The TCR sequence derives from a middle-aged man in good health and CMV-seronegative. Material: PBMCs. The chain links TRBV5-1 to TRBJ2-3, with 7 bases aligning to TRBD1. In DNA form, the CDR3 reads TGCGCCAGCAACATGGACAGGAGCACAGATACGCAGTATTTT. Translation gives CASNMDRSTDTQYF.